Listed below are T cell receptor beta chains from one sample, sequenced in a study of shared clonotypes between healthy human individuals. Only in-frame clones appear in the TCRdb table, and some are missing; sequencing was by immunoSEQ multiplex PCR. The sample lists about 1.9 million clones, 80% to 95% occurring once. Sequenced: naive CD8+ T cells from PBMCs. Receptors were obtained from a young man in good health. Some clones in this sample may be carry-over from other donors' samples. CDR3s include the opening cysteine and the closing phenylalanine or tryptophan. The D gene is left open where the match is weak. The listing skips clone size in some rows; elsewhere it reads once, few, many or a size class.

TRBJ2-1 | 16 | - | TRBD2 | TRBV27 | CASRRPGLAGATEQFF | TGTGCCAGCAGGCGGCCGGGACTAGCGGGAGCTACGGAGCAGTTCTTC
TRBJ1-4 | 14 | - | - | TRBV2 | CASRARTLDEKLFF | TGTGCCAGCAGAGCCCGGACACTAGATGAAAAACTGTTTTTT
TRBJ2-7 | 15 | - | - | TRBV14 | CASSQEDQFPYEQYF | TGTGCCAGCAGCCAAGAAGACCAGTTTCCCTACGAGCAGTACTTC
TRBJ2-5 | 11 | - | - | TRBV20-1 | CSAVPQETQYF | TGCAGTGCCGTGCCCCAGGAGACCCAGTACTTC
TRBJ2-5 | 13 | - | - | TRBV4-1 | CASSQGVLAIQYF | TGCGCCAGCAGCCAGGGCGTCCTAGCGATCCAGTACTTC
TRBJ2-3 | 15 | once | - | TRBV5-4 | CASSLIVFGKDTQYF | TGTGCCAGCAGCTTGATAGTCTTTGGAAAAGATACGCAGTATTTT
TRBJ2-1 | 16 | - | - | TRBV7-9 | CASSSTTTYSYNEQFF | TGTGCCAGCAGCTCCACGACTACCTACTCCTACAATGAGCAGTTCTTC
TRBJ1-1 | 13 | - | - | TRBV9 | CASSVVSNTEAFF | TGTGCCAGCAGCGTAGTCAGTAACACTGAAGCTTTCTTT
TRBJ2-7 | 14 | - | TRBD1 | TRBV6-1 | CASSEFVTGNEQYF | TGTGCCAGCAGTGAATTTGTGACAGGGAACGAGCAGTACTTC
TRBJ2-1 | 18 | - | TRBD2 | TRBV19 | CASSMLMRTSGLDNEQFF | TGTGCCAGTAGTATGTTAATGAGGACTAGCGGGCTAGACAATGAGCAGTTCTTC
TRBJ1-4 | 16 | once | - | TRBV27 | CASSPLRDLPNEKLFF | TGTGCCAGCAGTCCCCTTAGGGACTTACCTAATGAAAAACTGTTTTTT
TRBJ2-7 | 12 | few | - | TRBV7-9 | CASSLGTYEQYF | TGTGCCAGCAGCTTAGGAACCTACGAGCAGTACTTC
TRBJ2-7 | 14 | - | - | TRBV6-5 | CASSYQGYLNEQYF | TGTGCCAGCAGTTATCAGGGGTATCTAAACGAGCAGTACTTC
TRBJ1-2 | 14 | - | TRBD1 | TRBV13 | CASSDGQGAWGYTF | TGTGCCAGCAGCGACGGACAGGGGGCCTGGGGCTACACCTTC
TRBJ1-1 | 13 | - | - | TRBV6-5 | CASSPRGPSTSFF | TGTGCCAGCAGTCCCAGGGGCCCGTCGACGTCTTTCTTT
TRBJ1-1 | 18 | - | - | TRBV29-1 | CSVRKSLLNNYMNTEAFF | TGCAGCGTCAGGAAGAGTCTCCTGAATAATTACATGAACACTGAAGCTTTCTTT
TRBJ1-2 | 13 | - | - | TRBV5-8 | CASSLGPYRGYTF | TGTGCCAGCAGCTTGGGGCCCTATCGTGGCTACACCTTC
TRBJ2-1 | 17 | - | - | TRBV18 | CASSRSSGVNGNNEQFF | TGTGCCAGCTCACGGTCGTCAGGGGTCAACGGGAACAATGAGCAGTTCTTC
TRBJ2-3 | 16 | - | - | TRBV4-1 | CASSHLARASTDTQYF | TGCGCCAGCAGCCACCTTGCCAGGGCGAGCACAGATACGCAGTATTTT
TRBJ2-7 | 13 | - | - | TRBV9 | CASSVGLAGEQYF | TGTGCCAGCAGCGTTGGGCTAGCAGGTGAGCAGTACTTC
TRBJ2-1 | 15 | - | TRBD2 | TRBV2 | CASSLLAGGTNEQFF | TGTGCCAGCAGTCTTTTAGCGGGAGGCACGAATGAGCAGTTCTTC
TRBJ2-5 | 15 | - | TRBD1 | TRBV7-9 | CASSPPRDRRETQYF | TGTGCCAGCAGCCCCCCCCGGGACAGGCGAGAGACCCAGTACTTC
TRBJ2-7 | 11 | - | - | TRBV2 | CASTAGYEQYF | TGTGCCAGCACGGCGGGCTACGAGCAGTACTTC
TRBJ2-3 | 16 | - | TRBD1 | TRBV13 | CASSPRDRGFTDTQYF | TGTGCCAGCAGCCCCCGGGACAGGGGTTTCACAGATACGCAGTATTTT
TRBJ1-2 | 15 | - | - | TRBV5-4 | CASSLMPQSHYGYTF | TGTGCCAGCAGCTTGATGCCCCAATCCCACTATGGCTACACCTTC
TRBJ2-1 | 17 | - | - | TRBV4-3 | CASSQDFAGSSYNEQFF | TGCGCCAGCAGCCAAGATTTCGCGGGAAGCTCCTACAATGAGCAGTTCTTC
TRBJ2-2 | 13 | few | - | TRBV27 | CASSLRGPGELFF | TGTGCCAGCAGTTTAAGGGGTCCCGGGGAGCTGTTTTTT
TRBJ2-1 | 11 | - | - | TRBV7-9 | CASSLGTKQFF | TGTGCCAGCAGCCTAGGGACAAAGCAGTTCTTC
TRBJ2-7 | 14 | - | - | TRBV11-2 | CASSFPSGPYEQYF | TGTGCCAGCAGCTTCCCCTCCGGGCCCTACGAGCAGTACTTC
TRBJ2-3 | 14 | - | - | TRBV6-5 | CASSPPTGWDTQYF | TGTGCCAGCAGTCCCCCCACAGGGTGGGATACGCAGTATTTT
TRBJ2-1 | 15 | - | - | TRBV6-1 | CASSDRGPSYNEQFF | TGTGCCAGCAGTGATCGGGGGCCGTCCTACAATGAGCAGTTCTTC
TRBJ2-7 | 15 | - | - | TRBV19 | CASSTREVPRYEQYF | TGTGCCAGTAGTACCCGCGAGGTCCCCCGCTACGAGCAGTACTTC
TRBJ2-7 | 15 | - | TRBD1 | TRBV13 | CASSDPGGTSYEQYF | TGTGCCAGCAGCGACCCAGGGGGCACCTCCTACGAGCAGTACTTC
TRBJ1-2 | 13 | - | - | TRBV29-1 | CSVDSPSPYGYTF | TGCAGCGTTGACAGCCCATCTCCCTATGGCTACACCTTC
TRBJ2-2 | 12 | - | - | TRBV19 | CASSPFTGELFF | TGTGCCAGTAGTCCCTTTACCGGGGAGCTGTTTTTT
TRBJ1-5 | 16 | - | TRBD1 | TRBV4-1 | CASSLQPGQLNQPQHF | TGCGCCAGCAGCCTTCAACCGGGACAGCTAAATCAGCCCCAGCATTTT
TRBJ2-7 | 15 | - | - | TRBV2 | CASRGSGQRTYEQYF | TGTGCCAGCAGAGGTTCGGGTCAGCGAACCTACGAGCAGTACTTC
TRBJ1-1 | 15 | - | - | TRBV7-2 | CASRGWAREGTEAFF | TGTGCCAGCAGAGGGTGGGCTCGGGAGGGGACTGAAGCTTTCTTT
TRBJ1-6 | 16 | - | TRBD1 | TRBV27 | CASSLSAGTGDLCLHF | TGTGCCAGCAGTTTATCGGCCGGGACAGGAGATCTTTGCCTCCACTTT
TRBJ2-1 | 13 | - | - | TRBV27 | CASSFRSQIEQFF | TGTGCCAGCAGTTTTCGGAGCCAGATAGAGCAGTTCTTC
TRBJ2-7 | 14 | - | - | TRBV5-1 | CASSLAGIPYEQYF | TGCGCCAGCAGCTTGGCAGGGATCCCCTACGAGCAGTACTTC
TRBJ2-7 | 16 | - | TRBD2 | TRBV27 | CASSWRLAGATYEQYF | TGTGCCAGCAGTTGGCGACTAGCGGGGGCAACCTACGAGCAGTACTTC
TRBJ1-2 | 13 | once | - | TRBV19 | CASSIRGDYGYTF | TGTGCCAGTAGTATACGAGGGGACTATGGCTACACCTTC
TRBJ1-2 | 16 | once | - | TRBV11-2 | CASSLATGAVDYGYTF | TGTGCCAGCAGCTTAGCGACAGGAGCGGTCGACTATGGCTACACCTTC
TRBJ2-7 | 10 | - | - | TRBV7-9 | CASSRYEQYF | TGTGCCAGCAGCCGCTACGAGCAGTACTTC
TRBJ1-2 | 16 | - | TRBD1 | TRBV19 | CASSTSQHRGEDGYTF | TGTGCCAGTAGCACCTCCCAACACAGGGGCGAAGATGGCTACACCTTC
TRBJ2-1 | 11 | - | - | TRBV29-1 | CSVDRGDEQFF | TGCAGCGTTGATCGCGGGGATGAGCAGTTCTTC
TRBJ1-5 | 16 | - | - | TRBV4-1 | CASRTEHPNLNQPQHF | TGCGCCAGCAGGACGGAACACCCGAACCTCAATCAGCCCCAGCATTTT
TRBJ1-5 | 15 | - | TRBD1 | TRBV2 | CASSDLRGTQQPQHF | TGTGCCAGCAGTGATCTCAGGGGGACACAACAGCCCCAGCATTTT
TRBJ2-3 | 13 | - | TRBD2 | TRBV6-6 | CASSYIPRETQYF | TGTGCCAGCAGTTACATCCCGCGGGAGACGCAGTATTTT
TRBJ2-1 | 17 | - | TRBD2 | TRBV14 | CASSPRRLAGGNFEQFF | TGTGCCAGCAGCCCCCGGAGGCTAGCGGGAGGGAACTTTGAGCAGTTCTTC